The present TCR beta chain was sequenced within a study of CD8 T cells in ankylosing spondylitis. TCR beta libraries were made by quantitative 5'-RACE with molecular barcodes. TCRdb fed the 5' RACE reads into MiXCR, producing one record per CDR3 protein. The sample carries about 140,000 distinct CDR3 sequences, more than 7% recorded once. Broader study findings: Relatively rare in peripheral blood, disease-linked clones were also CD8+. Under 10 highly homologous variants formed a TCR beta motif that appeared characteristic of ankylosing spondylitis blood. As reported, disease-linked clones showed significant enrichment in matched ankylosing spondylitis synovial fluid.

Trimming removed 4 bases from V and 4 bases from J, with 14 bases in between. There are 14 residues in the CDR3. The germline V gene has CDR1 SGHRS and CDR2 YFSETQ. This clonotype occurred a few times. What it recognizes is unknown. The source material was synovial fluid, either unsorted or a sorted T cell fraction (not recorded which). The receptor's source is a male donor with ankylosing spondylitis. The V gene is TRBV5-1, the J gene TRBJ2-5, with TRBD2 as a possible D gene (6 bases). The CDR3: CASSPRGAGETQYF. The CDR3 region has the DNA TGCGCCAGCAGCCCCCGAGGAGCGGGAGAGACCCAGTACTTC.